A single count supports the clone carrying this T cell receptor (beta chain). Reverse transcription of roughly 0.45 to 1 ug RNA used random hexamers. A multiplex approach, immunoSEQ multiplex PCR, amplified TCR beta CDR3 across 54 Vbeta and 13 Jbeta. TCRdb reanalysed the immunoSEQ multiplex PCR reads using MiXCR and keeps one entry per CDR3 protein. The table lists approximately 300,000 distinct CDR3 sequences, over 75% of them singletons. The multiple sclerosis controls were treatment-naive patients with relapsing-remitting disease that was stable or active. TEMRA cells underwent FACS enrichment and CD8+ and CD4+ T cells underwent negative isolation. V was shortened by 2 bases and J by 9 bases, with 14 bases between the two germline ends. CDR3 size: 14 residues. This specimen comes from a study of CD8 T cells in Susac syndrome.

The V and J genes are TRBV12-3 or TRBV12-4 and TRBJ1-3; D unresolved. The sample consisted of CD8+ T cells from PBMCs. This TCR was recovered from a human donor with multiple sclerosis. The CDR3 protein is CASSLSSPFGTIYF. In DNA, the CDR3 is TGTGCCAGCAGTTTATCTAGCCCCTTCGGCACCATATATTTT.